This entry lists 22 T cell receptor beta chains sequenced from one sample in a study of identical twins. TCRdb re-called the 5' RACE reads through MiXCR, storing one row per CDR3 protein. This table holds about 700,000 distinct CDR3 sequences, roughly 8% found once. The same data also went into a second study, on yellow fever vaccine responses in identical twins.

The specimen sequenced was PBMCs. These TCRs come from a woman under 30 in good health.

CDR3 protein: CSARDSAGTEAFF. CDR3 DNA sequence: TGCAGTGCTAGAGATTCTGCGGGCACTGAAGCTTTCTTT. This rearrangement joins TRBV20-1 to TRBJ1-1; D gene ambiguous. This CDR3 has 13 amino acids. Trimming cost V 0 bases and J 4 bases, with 9 bases left between them. Looked up from germline, CDR1 is DFQATT and CDR2 is SNEGSKA (reference sequence).

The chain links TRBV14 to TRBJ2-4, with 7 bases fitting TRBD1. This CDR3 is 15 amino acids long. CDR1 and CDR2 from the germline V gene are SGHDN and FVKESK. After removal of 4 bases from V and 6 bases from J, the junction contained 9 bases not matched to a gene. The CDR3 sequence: CASSLRQGVRNIQYF. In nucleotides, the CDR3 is TGTGCCAGCAGCCTCCGACAGGGAGTTCGAAACATTCAGTACTTC.

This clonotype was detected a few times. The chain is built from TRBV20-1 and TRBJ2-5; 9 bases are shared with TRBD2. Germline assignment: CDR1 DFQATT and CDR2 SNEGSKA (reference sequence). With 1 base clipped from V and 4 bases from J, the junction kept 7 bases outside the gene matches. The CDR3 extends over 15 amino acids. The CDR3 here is CSARGGLARGETQYF. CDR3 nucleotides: TGCAGTGCTAGAGGGGGACTAGCCAGAGGAGAGACCCAGTACTTC.

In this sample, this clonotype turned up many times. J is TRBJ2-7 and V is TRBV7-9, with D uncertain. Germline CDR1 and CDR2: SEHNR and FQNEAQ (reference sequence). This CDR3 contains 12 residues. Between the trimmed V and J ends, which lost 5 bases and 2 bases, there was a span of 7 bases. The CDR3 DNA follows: TGTGCCAGCAGCCTGGCCACCTACGAGCAGTACTTC. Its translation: CASSLATYEQYF.

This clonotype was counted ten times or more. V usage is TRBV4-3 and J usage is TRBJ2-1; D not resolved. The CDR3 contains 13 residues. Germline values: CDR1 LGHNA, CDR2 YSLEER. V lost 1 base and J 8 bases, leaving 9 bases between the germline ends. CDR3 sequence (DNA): TGCGCCAGCAGCCAAGTCCTGAGAGATGAGCAGTTCTTC. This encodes CASSQVLRDEQFF.

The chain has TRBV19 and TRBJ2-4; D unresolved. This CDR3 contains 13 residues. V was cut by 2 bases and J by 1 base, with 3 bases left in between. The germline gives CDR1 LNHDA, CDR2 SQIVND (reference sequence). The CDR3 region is CASSIFAKNIQYF. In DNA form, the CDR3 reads TGTGCCAGTAGTATATTCGCCAAAAACATTCAGTACTTC.

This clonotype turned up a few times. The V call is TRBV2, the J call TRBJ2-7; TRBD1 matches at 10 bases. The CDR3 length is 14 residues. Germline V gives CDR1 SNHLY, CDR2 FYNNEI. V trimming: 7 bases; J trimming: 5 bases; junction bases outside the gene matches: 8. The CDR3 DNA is TGTGCCAGCAAACCGGGACAGGGGATTGACGAGCAGTACTTC. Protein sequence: CASKPGQGIDEQYF.

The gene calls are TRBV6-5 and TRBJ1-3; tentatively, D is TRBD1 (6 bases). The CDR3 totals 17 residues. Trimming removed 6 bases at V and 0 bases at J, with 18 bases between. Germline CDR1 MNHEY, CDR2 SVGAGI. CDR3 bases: TGTGCCAGCAGCAATCCAGGGGACACCCCCTCTGGAAACACCATATATTTT. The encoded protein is CASSNPGDTPSGNTIYF.

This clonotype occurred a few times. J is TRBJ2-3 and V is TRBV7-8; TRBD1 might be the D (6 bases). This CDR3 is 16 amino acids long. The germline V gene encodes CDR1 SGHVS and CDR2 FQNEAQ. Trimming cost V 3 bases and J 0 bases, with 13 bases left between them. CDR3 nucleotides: TGTGCCAGCAGCTTCAAACAGGGACGAAGCACAGATACGCAGTATTTT. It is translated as CASSFKQGRSTDTQYF.

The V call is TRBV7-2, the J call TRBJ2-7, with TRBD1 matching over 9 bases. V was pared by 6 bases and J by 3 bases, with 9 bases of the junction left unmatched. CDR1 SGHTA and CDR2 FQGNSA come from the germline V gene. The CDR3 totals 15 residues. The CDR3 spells CASRAPGQGNYEQYF. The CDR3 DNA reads TGTGCCAGCAGAGCCCCGGGACAGGGAAACTACGAGCAGTACTTC.

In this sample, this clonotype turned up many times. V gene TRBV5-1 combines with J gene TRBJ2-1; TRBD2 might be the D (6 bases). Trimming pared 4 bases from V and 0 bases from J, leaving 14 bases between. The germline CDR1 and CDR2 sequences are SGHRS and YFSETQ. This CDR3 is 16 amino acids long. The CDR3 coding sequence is TGCGCCAGCAGCCTGGGGTTACTAGCCTCCTACAATGAGCAGTTCTTC. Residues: CASSLGLLASYNEQFF.

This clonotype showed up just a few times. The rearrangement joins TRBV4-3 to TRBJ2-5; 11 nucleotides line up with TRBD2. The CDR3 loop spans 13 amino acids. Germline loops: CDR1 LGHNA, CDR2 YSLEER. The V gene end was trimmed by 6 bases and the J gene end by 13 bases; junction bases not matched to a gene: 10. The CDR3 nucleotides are TGCGCCAGCAGTCGTGGCCTAGCGGGGGGTCGGTACTTC. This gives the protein CASSRGLAGGRYF.

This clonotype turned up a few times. The CDR3 region has the DNA TGTGCCAGCAGTGACCGAAAAGGGGGGAGAGAGACCCAGTACTTC. It encodes CASSDRKGGRETQYF. The chain carries TRBV25-1 and TRBJ2-5, with D tentatively TRBD1 or TRBD2 (6 bases each). V was pared by 3 bases and J by 4 bases, with 15 bases between. Germline V gives CDR1 MGHDK, CDR2 SYGVNS. The CDR3 totals 15 residues.

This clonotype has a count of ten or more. CDR3 in DNA: TGTGCCAGCAGCTGGGATTTGGGCTCTGGAAACACCATATATTTT. It translates to CASSWDLGSGNTIYF. The V call is TRBV5-6, the J call TRBJ1-3; no reliable D call. Trimming stripped 3 bases from V and 0 bases from J, with 10 bases between. Per the germline V gene, CDR1 is SGHDT and CDR2 is YYEEEE. The CDR3 has 15 amino acids.

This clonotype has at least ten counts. The CDR3 nucleotides are TGTGCCACCAGCTCCCGGCAGGTTTCAGAAGCTTTCTTT. As protein: CATSSRQVSEAFF. V and J are TRBV15 and TRBJ1-1; no firm D call. The ends were cut back, 5 bases at V and 8 bases at J, with 15 bases in the middle. CDR1 and CDR2 (germline): LNHNV, YYDKDF (reference sequence). The CDR3 length is 13 residues.

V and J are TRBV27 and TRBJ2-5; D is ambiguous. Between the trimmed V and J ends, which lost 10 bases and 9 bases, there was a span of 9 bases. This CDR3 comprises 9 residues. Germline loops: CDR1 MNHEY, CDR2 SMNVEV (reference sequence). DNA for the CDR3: TGTGCCACCAAGAGTCCCCAGTACTTC. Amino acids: CATKSPQYF.

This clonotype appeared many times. The CDR3 loop is CASSTTGINTEAFF. The CDR3 nucleotides read TGCGCCAGCAGCACGACAGGGATTAACACTGAAGCTTTCTTT. This chain joins TRBV5-1 and TRBJ1-1; 7 nucleotides match TRBD1. Germline V gene lookup returns CDR1 SGHRS and CDR2 YFSETQ. Losses at the gene ends were 4 bases for V and 2 bases for J; bases not matched to a gene: 5. There are 14 residues in the CDR3.

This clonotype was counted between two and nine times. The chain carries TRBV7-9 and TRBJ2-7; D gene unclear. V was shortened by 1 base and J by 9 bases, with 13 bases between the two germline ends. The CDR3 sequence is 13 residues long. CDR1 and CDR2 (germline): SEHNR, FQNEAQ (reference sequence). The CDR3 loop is CASSLGVQKGQYF. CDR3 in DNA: TGTGCCAGCAGCTTAGGTGTACAGAAGGGGCAGTACTTC.

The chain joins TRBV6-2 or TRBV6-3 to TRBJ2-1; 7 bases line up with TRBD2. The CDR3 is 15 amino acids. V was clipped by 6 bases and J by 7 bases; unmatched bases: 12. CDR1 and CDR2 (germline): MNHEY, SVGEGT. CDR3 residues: CASSSSGVKRNEQFF. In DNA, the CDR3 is TGTGCCAGCAGCTCAAGCGGGGTAAAGAGGAATGAGCAGTTCTTC.

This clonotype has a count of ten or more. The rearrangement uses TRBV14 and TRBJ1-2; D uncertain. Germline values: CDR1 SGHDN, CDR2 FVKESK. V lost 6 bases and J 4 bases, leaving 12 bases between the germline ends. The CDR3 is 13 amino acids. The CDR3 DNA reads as TGTGCCAGCAGACCCGGGCAGAGCTATGGCTACACCTTC. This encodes CASRPGQSYGYTF. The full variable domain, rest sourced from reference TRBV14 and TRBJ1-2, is EAGVTQFPSHSVIEKGQTVTLRCDPISGHDNLYWYRRVMGKEIKFLLHFVKESKQDESGMPNNRFLAERTGGTYSTLKVQPAELEDSGVYFCASRPGQSYGYTFGSGTRLTVV.

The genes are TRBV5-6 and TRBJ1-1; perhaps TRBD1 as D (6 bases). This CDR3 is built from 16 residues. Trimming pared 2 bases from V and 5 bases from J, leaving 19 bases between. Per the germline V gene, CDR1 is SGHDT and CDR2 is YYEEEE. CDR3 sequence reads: CASSFSVRGRWTEAFF. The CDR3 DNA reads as TGTGCCAGCAGCTTTTCGGTCCGGGGGCGTTGGACTGAAGCTTTCTTT.

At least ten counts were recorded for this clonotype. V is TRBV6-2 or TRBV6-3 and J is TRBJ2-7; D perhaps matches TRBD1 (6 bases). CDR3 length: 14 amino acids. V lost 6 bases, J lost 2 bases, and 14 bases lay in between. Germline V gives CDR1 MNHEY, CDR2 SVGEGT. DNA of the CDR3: TGTGCCAGCAGACCAGGGGTGGGCCCCTACGAGCAGTACTTC. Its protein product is CASRPGVGPYEQYF.